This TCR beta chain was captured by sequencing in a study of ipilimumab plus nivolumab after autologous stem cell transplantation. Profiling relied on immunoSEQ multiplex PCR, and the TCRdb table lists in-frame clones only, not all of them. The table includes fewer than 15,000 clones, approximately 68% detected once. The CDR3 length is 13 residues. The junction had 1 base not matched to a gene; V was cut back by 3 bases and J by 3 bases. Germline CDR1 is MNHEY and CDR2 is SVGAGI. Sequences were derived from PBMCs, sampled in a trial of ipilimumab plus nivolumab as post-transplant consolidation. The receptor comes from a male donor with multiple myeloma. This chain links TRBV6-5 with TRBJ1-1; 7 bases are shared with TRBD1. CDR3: CASSYDRDTEAFF. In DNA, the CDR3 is TGTGCCAGCAGTTATGACAGGGACACTGAAGCTTTCTTT.